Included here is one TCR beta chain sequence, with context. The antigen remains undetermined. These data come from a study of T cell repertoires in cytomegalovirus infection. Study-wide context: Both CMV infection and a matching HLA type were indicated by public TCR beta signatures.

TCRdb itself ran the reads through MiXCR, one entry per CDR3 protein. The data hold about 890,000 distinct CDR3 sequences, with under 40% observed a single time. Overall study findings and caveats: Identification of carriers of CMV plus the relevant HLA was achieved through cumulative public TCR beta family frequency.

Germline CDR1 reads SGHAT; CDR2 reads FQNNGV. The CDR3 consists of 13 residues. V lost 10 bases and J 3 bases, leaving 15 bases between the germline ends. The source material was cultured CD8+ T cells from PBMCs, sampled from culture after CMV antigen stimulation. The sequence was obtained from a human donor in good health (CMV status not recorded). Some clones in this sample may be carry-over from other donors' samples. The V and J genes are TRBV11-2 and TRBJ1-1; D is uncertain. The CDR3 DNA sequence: TGTGCCACCTCCGACCAGGTGGACACTGAAGCTTTCTTT. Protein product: CATSDQVDTEAFF.